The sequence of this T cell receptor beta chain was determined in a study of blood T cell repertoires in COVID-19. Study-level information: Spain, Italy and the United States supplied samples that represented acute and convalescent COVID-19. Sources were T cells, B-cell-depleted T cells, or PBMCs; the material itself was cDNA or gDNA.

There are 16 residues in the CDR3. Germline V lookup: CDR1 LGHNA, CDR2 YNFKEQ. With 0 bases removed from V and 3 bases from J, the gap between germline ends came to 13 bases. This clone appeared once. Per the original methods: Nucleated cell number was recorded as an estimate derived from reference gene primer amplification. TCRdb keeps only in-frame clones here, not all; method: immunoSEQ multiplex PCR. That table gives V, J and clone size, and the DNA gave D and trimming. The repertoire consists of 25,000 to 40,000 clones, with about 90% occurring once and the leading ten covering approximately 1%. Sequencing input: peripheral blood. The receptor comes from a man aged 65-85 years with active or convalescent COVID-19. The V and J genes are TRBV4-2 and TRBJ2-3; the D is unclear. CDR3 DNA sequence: TGTGCCAGCAGCCAAGAAAGCGCCAGAGAGACAGATACGCAGTATTTT. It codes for CASSQESARETDTQYF.